The sequence of this TCR beta chain was determined in a study of vaccination effects on CD4 cells after COVID-19. Study-level results: Cross-reaction with common cold coronaviruses was seen in only 1 of 255 vaccine-induced clones from healthy vaccinees.

Before any sequencing was done, the ViraFEST assay used viral peptide pools to expand antigen-specific CD4+ T cells. The culture ran for under eleven days, and then CD4+ T cells were isolated. Every participant took two doses of the BNT162b2 or mRNA-1273 vaccine. Absence of prior SARS-CoV-2 infection characterized the vaccine recipients, who showed negative nucleocapsid antibodies. Every well housed around 2.1 million PBMC, which grew in culture alongside 10 IU/ml IL-2 and 10 ug/ml peptides. Half-medium replacement with IL-2 medium occurred on days 3 and 7. Concerning this clone itself: Its antigen is currently unknown.

With 3 bases removed from V and 3 bases from J, the gap between germline ends came to 9 bases. This CDR3 has 12 amino acids. Looked up from germline, CDR1 is DFQATT and CDR2 is SNEGSKA (reference sequence). Libraries were prepared by immunoSEQ multiplex PCR; TCRdb keeps only in-frame clonotypes and omits some of them. The table records around 81,000 clones, 77% of them present only once. The clonotype was recovered from a human donor who received a COVID-19 vaccine. The rearrangement links TRBV20-1 to TRBJ2-7; D not resolved. The sample was CD4+ T cells from PBMCs cultured with HCoV-OC43 spike peptides, taken after COVID-19 vaccination. Subset specified: HCoV-OC43 spike overlapping peptide pool stimulation. CDR3 bases: TGCAGTGCTAGTCCCGACTTCTACGAGCAGTACGTC. This codes for CSASPDFYEQYV.